The clone carrying this T cell receptor beta chain was found a few times. The assay was immunoSEQ multiplex PCR, and TCRdb's table has in-frame clones only and misses some. The table includes about 18,000 clones, about 80% detected once. The sample comes from a study of T cell repertoires in ileal Crohn's disease. The CDR3 has 13 residues. Germline CDR1 and CDR2: SGHRS and YFSETQ. The V gene lost 6 bases and the J gene lost 6 bases, with 15 bases spanning the gap. As to time point: inflamed ileum from the surgical specimen. Sequences were obtained from ileal tissue. The gene calls are TRBV5-1 and TRBJ2-5; no clear D gene. This TCR was recovered from an adult with Crohn's disease. This CDR3 reads CASIPTGSQTQYF. The CDR3 nucleotides are TGCGCCAGCATCCCCACCGGCAGCCAGACCCAGTACTTC.